This T cell receptor beta chain is drawn from a study of cytomegalovirus exposure and HLA in healthy donors. Data came from immunoSEQ multiplex PCR; TCRdb stores just in-frame clones and leaves some out. The table includes over 150,000 clones, 84% detected once. The origin of this receptor is a woman aged 25 to 39 in good health and CMV-seropositive. Sequencing was done on a sample of PBMCs.

The chain's CDR3 is CASSLERDSYEQYF. In DNA, the CDR3 is TGTGCCAGCAGCTTGGAGCGGGACTCCTACGAGCAGTACTTC. V gene TRBV7-9 combines with J gene TRBJ2-7; 7 positions match TRBD2. The ends lost 3 bases at V and 0 bases at J; junction bases unmatched: 2. The CDR3 extends over 14 amino acids. Germline V CDR1 and CDR2: SEHNR, FQNEAQ (reference sequence).